The rows below give T cell receptor beta chains drawn from one sample of a study of blood T cell repertoires in COVID-19. TCRdb's copy holds only in-frame clones and misses some; the assay was immunoSEQ multiplex PCR. This table has 250,000 to 300,000 clones, just under 90% appearing once. The sequenced sample was peripheral blood. These receptors came from a woman aged 40 to 49 with acute or convalescent COVID-19. Each CDR3 is given with its conserved first and last residue. A D gene is named only where the DNA matches it firmly. Rows may omit the clone size; those that give it use once, few, many or a size class.

CDR3nt | CDR3aa | j_gene | d_gene | len | abundance | v_gene
TGCGCCAGCAGCCAAGTAGGAGGTCAGCCCCAGCATTTT | CASSQVGGQPQHF | TRBJ1-5 | NA | 13 | NA | TRBV4-1
TGTGCCAGCAGCGGGGATGGACAAATTGAGCAGTTCTTC | CASSGDGQIEQFF | TRBJ2-1 | NA | 13 | NA | TRBV7-7
TGTGCCAGCAGCTTGGGGGGAGGTCCAAACTATGGCTACACCTTC | CASSLGGGPNYGYTF | TRBJ1-2 | NA | 15 | NA | TRBV7-8
TGTGCCAGCAGCTCCGGGACAGGGGGCGATGGCTACACCTTC | CASSSGTGGDGYTF | TRBJ1-2 | TRBD1 | 14 | NA | TRBV28
TGTGCCAGCAGCTTGATGGCATCGGCAGGGCCGACAGAGCAGTTCTTC | CASSLMASAGPTEQFF | TRBJ2-1 | NA | 16 | once | TRBV25-1
TGTGCCAGCAGTCCCTACGCTAACTATGGCTACACCTTC | CASSPYANYGYTF | TRBJ1-2 | NA | 13 | NA | TRBV27
TGCGCCAGCAGCATATGGACAGGGTCCACGGGGGCCAACGTCCTGACTTTC | CASSIWTGSTGANVLTF | TRBJ2-6 | TRBD1 | 17 | NA | TRBV5-1
TGTGCCAGCAGCCAAGATCTAGGAACTAGTATAAACATTCAGTACTTC | CASSQDLGTSINIQYF | TRBJ2-4 | NA | 16 | NA | TRBV3-1/TRBV3-2
TGTGCCAGCAGTACCCAGGGTAACACTGAAGCTTTCTTT | CASSTQGNTEAFF | TRBJ1-1 | NA | 13 | NA | TRBV6-5
TGCGCCAGCAGCACCGGGACAGATGGCTACACCTTC | CASSTGTDGYTF | TRBJ1-2 | TRBD1 | 12 | NA | TRBV5-1
TGTGCCAGCTCCCGGGGGGCAGGGAACACTGAAGCTTTCTTT | CASSRGAGNTEAFF | TRBJ1-1 | NA | 14 | NA | TRBV6-5
TGTGCCAGTACAAAGGGGATTAGGAATTCACCCCTCCACTTT | CASTKGIRNSPLHF | TRBJ1-6 | NA | 14 | NA | TRBV19
TGCGCCAGCAGCCCTCAGGACAGGACTAATTCACCCCTCCACTTT | CASSPQDRTNSPLHF | TRBJ1-6 | TRBD1 | 15 | once | TRBV5-1
TGTGCCAGCAGTGAAGTTTCCGCGGGCGAGACCCAGTACTTC | CASSEVSAGETQYF | TRBJ2-5 | NA | 14 | NA | TRBV6-1
TGCGCCAGCAGCCACGGGGGACAGAAAGAAGCTTTCTTT | CASSHGGQKEAFF | TRBJ1-1 | TRBD1 | 13 | few | TRBV4-1
TGTGCCACCAGTGATTGGACAGGGGAGGATGGCTACACCTTC | CATSDWTGEDGYTF | TRBJ1-2 | TRBD1 | 14 | NA | TRBV24-1
TGCAGCGTTGAAGGTAAAGTGCCAGGGGAGGGTGTCCCCTATGGCTACACCTTC | CSVEGKVPGEGVPYGYTF | TRBJ1-2 | NA | 18 | NA | TRBV29-1
TGTGCCAGTAGGGGGCCGGCTACCGGGGAGCTGTTTTTT | CASRGPATGELFF | TRBJ2-2 | NA | 13 | NA | TRBV19
TGTGCCAGCAGCGCCCAGGGGAACTATGGCTACACCTTC | CASSAQGNYGYTF | TRBJ1-2 | NA | 13 | NA | TRBV9
TGTGCCAGCAGCCGGGGGGTAGACACTGAAGCTTTCTTT | CASSRGVDTEAFF | TRBJ1-1 | NA | 13 | NA | TRBV9
TGTGCCAGCAGCGGACAGGGAGGCGGGGAGCTGTTTTTT | CASSGQGGGELFF | TRBJ2-2 | TRBD1 | 13 | NA | TRBV7-3
TGTGCCAGCAGTCTTCTGTCGGACAGGGGTAATTCACCCCTCCACTTT | CASSLLSDRGNSPLHF | TRBJ1-6 | TRBD1 | 16 | NA | TRBV27
TGTGCCAGCAGTGAAGCGAGGCGGGATCAGCCCCAGCATTTT | CASSEARRDQPQHF | TRBJ1-5 | NA | 14 | NA | TRBV2
TGTGCCAGCAGCTCGGGGGAAAGCACAGATACGCAGTATTTT | CASSSGESTDTQYF | TRBJ2-3 | NA | 14 | few | TRBV13
TGTGCCAGCAGCTTACAGGGTGCCAATCAGCCCCAGCATTTT | CASSLQGANQPQHF | TRBJ1-5 | NA | 14 | NA | TRBV11-2
TGTGCCAGCAGTCGTACAGGGGCTCGGGGCACTGAAGCTTTCTTT | CASSRTGARGTEAFF | TRBJ1-1 | TRBD1 | 15 | NA | TRBV6-5
TGTGCCAGCAGCCAAGCCGGGACAGGGGGACGGGGGGCCGAACCAGATACGCAGTATTTT | CASSQAGTGGRGAEPDTQYF | TRBJ2-3 | TRBD1 | 20 | NA | TRBV14
TGTGCCAGCAGCTTGGGTCGGGGGATCACTGAAGCTTTCTTT | CASSLGRGITEAFF | TRBJ1-1 | NA | 14 | NA | TRBV5-5
TGTGCCTGGAGGGACAGGGAGTATAGGGAGCTGTTTTTT | CAWRDREYRELFF | TRBJ2-2 | TRBD1 | 13 | NA | TRBV30
TGTGCCAGCGCGCGGGGGTACACTGAAGCTTTCTTT | CASARGYTEAFF | TRBJ1-1 | NA | 12 | NA | TRBV6-5
TGTGCCAGCAGATATATACGCGGGGAGACCCAGTACTTC | CASRYIRGETQYF | TRBJ2-5 | NA | 13 | NA | TRBV7-2
TGTGCCAGCAGTTTGGACATCTATGGCTACACCTTC | CASSLDIYGYTF | TRBJ1-2 | NA | 12 | NA | TRBV12-3/TRBV12-4
TGTGCCACCAGCAGATATTCAGTAGGCTACACCTTC | CATSRYSVGYTF | TRBJ1-2 | NA | 12 | once | TRBV15
TGTGCCAGCAGTGATGGGCGGGGGAGAACGTTTCCTAGCACAGATACGCAGTATTTT | CASSDGRGRTFPSTDTQYF | TRBJ2-3 | TRBD2 | 19 | NA | TRBV2
TGTGCCAGCAGCTTGGTGACAGTTAATTCACCCCTCCACTTT | CASSLVTVNSPLHF | TRBJ1-6 | NA | 14 | NA | TRBV5-4
TGTGCCTGGAGCCTCACCGGGACAGGGCGTGATCAGCCCCAGCATTTT | CAWSLTGTGRDQPQHF | TRBJ1-5 | TRBD1 | 16 | NA | TRBV30
TGTGCCAGCAGCTTAGAGGTCGGGAGGATCGAAGATACGCAGTATTTT | CASSLEVGRIEDTQYF | TRBJ2-3 | TRBD2 | 16 | once | TRBV7-2
TGTGCCAGTACCAGGACAGGGTTAGAGCTAGAGACCCAGTACTTC | CASTRTGLELETQYF | TRBJ2-5 | TRBD1 | 15 | once | TRBV19
TGTGCCAGCACCCGTACAGCTGGGAACACTGAAGCTTTCTTT | CASTRTAGNTEAFF | TRBJ1-1 | NA | 14 | NA | TRBV9